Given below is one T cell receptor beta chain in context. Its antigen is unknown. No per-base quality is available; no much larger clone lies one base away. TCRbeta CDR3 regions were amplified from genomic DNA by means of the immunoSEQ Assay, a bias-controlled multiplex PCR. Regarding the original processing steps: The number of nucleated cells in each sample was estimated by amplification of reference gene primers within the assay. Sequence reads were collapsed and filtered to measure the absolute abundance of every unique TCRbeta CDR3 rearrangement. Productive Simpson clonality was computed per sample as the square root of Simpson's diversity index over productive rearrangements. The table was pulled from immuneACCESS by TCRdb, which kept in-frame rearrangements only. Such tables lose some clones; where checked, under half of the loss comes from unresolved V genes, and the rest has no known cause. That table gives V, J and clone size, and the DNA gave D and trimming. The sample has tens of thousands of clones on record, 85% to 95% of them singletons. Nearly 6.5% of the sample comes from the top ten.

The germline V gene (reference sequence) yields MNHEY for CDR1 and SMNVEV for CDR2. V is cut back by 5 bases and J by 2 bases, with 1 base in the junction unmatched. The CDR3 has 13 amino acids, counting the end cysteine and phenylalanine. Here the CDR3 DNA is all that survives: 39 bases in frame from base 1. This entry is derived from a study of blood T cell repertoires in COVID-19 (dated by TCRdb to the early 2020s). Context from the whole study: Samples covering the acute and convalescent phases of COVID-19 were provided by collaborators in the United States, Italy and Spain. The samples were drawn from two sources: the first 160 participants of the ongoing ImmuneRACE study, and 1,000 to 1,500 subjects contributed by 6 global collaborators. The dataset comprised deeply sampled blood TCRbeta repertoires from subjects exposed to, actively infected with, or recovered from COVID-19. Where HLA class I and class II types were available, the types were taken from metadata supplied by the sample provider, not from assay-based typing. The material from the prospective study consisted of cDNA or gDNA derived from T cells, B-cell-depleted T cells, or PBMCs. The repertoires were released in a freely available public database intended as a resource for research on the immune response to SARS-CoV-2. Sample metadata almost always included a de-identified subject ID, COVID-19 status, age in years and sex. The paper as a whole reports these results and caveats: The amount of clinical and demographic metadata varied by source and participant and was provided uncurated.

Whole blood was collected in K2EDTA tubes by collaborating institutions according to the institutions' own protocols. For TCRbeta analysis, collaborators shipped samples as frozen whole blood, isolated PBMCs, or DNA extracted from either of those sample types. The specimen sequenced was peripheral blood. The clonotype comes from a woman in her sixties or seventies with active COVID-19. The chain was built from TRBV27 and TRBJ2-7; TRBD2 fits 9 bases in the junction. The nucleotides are TGTGCCAGCAGTCGCGGGAGGGCCTACGAGCAGTACTTC. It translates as CASSRGRAYEQYF.